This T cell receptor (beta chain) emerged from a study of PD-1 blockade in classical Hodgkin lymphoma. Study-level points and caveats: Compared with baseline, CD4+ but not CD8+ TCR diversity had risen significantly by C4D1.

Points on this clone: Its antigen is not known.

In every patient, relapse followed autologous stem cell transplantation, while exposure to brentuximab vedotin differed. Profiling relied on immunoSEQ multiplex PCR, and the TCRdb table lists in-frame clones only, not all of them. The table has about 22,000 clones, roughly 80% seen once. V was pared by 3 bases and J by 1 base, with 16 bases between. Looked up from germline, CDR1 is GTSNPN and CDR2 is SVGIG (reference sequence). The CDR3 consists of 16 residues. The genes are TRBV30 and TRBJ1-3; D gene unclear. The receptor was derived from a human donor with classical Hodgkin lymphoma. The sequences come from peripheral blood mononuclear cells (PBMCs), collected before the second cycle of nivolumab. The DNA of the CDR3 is TGTGCCTGGAGGGACTTTCTGGGAATGTCTGGAAACACCATATATTTT. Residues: CAWRDFLGMSGNTIYF. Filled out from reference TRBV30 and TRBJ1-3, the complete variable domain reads SQTIHQWPATLVQPVGSPLSLECTVEGTSNPNLYWYRQAAGRGLQLLFYSVGIGQISSEVPQNLSASRPQDRQFILSSKKLLLSDSGFYLCAWRDFLGMSGNTIYFGEGSWLTVV.